The T cell receptor beta chain under discussion was sequenced for a study of T cell repertoires in cytomegalovirus infection. Study-level points and caveats: Identification of carriers of CMV plus the relevant HLA was achieved through cumulative public TCR beta family frequency.

Concerning this clonotype: Antigen: not known.

TCRdb called the reads again in MiXCR, with one record for every CDR3 protein. This repertoire shows about 20,000 distinct CDR3 sequences, 35% to 45% found once; its top ten account for 90% to 95%. V was pared by 0 bases and J by 4 bases, with 4 bases between. The length of the CDR3 is 11 residues. Germline CDR1 is DFQATT and CDR2 is SNEGSKA (reference sequence). This specimen was CD8+ T cells from cultured PBMCs, taken from culture after CMV antigen stimulation. The receptor was derived from a human donor in good health (CMV status not recorded). Some clones in this sample may be carry-over from other donors' samples. The rearrangement uses TRBV20-1 and TRBJ2-7, with D hard to call. CDR3 loop: CSARDTYEQYF. In DNA form, the CDR3 reads TGCAGTGCTAGAGATACTTACGAGCAGTACTTC.